The TCR beta chain described here comes from a study of vaccination effects on CD4 cells after COVID-19. The protocol was immunoSEQ multiplex PCR, while the TCRdb copy is restricted to in-frame clones and leaves out a portion. This table holds about 33,000 clones, roughly two thirds found once. Pools of viral peptides were used by the ViraFEST assay to expand antigen-specific CD4+ T cells ahead of sequencing. Following an approximately ten-day culture, CD4+ T cells were purified. Each participant was given two doses of one vaccine (BNT162b2 or mRNA-1273). This clone was seen only once. The target antigen is unknown. This CDR3 is built from 12 residues. V was pared by 0 bases and J by 9 bases, with 0 bases of the junction left unmatched. The germline gives CDR1 SGHDT, CDR2 YYEEEE.

The V gene is TRBV5-6, the J gene TRBJ2-1, with TRBD1 matching over 7 bases. The sample was CD4+ T cells from PBMCs cultured with HCoV-229E spike peptides, taken after COVID-19 vaccination. The receptor was derived from a human donor who received a COVID-19 vaccine. In DNA form, the CDR3 reads TGTGCCAGCAGCTTGGACAGGGGTGAGCAGTTCTTC. Amino acids: CASSLDRGEQFF.